These T cell receptor beta chains were read from a single sample in a study of CD8 T cells in Susac syndrome. TCRdb fed the immunoSEQ multiplex PCR reads into MiXCR, producing one record per CDR3 protein. The repertoire consists of 200,000 to 250,000 distinct CDR3 sequences, with 93% occurring once and the leading ten covering approximately 0.07%. The source material was CD4+ T cells from PBMCs. The receptors derive from a human donor with multiple sclerosis. Each CDR3 is given with its conserved first and last residue.

j_gene: TRBJ1-1; v_gene: TRBV12-3/TRBV12-4; CDR3aa: CASSTTGIEWTEAFF
j_gene: TRBJ2-7; v_gene: TRBV19; CDR3aa: CASISPTYEQYF
j_gene: TRBJ1-5; v_gene: TRBV6-5; CDR3aa: CASSSQGQPQHF
j_gene: TRBJ2-5; v_gene: TRBV2; CDR3aa: CASRGETVQAQYF
j_gene: TRBJ1-2; v_gene: TRBV20-1; CDR3aa: CSAGDRFSYGYTF
j_gene: TRBJ2-7; v_gene: TRBV5-4; CDR3aa: CASSFPELAVGQYF
j_gene: TRBJ2-3; v_gene: TRBV6-5; CDR3aa: CASSRTGGATDTQYF
j_gene: TRBJ1-5; v_gene: TRBV20-1; CDR3aa: CSARAWGIDQPQHF
j_gene: TRBJ2-7; v_gene: TRBV29-1; CDR3aa: CSVEGNRGPFGEQYF
j_gene: TRBJ1-1; v_gene: TRBV5-1; CDR3aa: CASSLEVGHTEAFF
j_gene: TRBJ2-5; v_gene: TRBV7-3; CDR3aa: CASSLGTGNQETQYF
j_gene: TRBJ1-1; v_gene: TRBV10-2; CDR3aa: CASSAQKNTEAFF
j_gene: TRBJ2-7; v_gene: TRBV27; CDR3aa: CASSADGAYEQYF
j_gene: TRBJ2-3; v_gene: TRBV20-1; CDR3aa: CSAPRTVTDTQYF
j_gene: TRBJ2-1; v_gene: TRBV20-1; CDR3aa: CSASSREGLNAQFF
j_gene: TRBJ1-1; v_gene: TRBV7-9; CDR3aa: CASSLGPTAGTEAFF
j_gene: TRBJ1-2; v_gene: TRBV30; CDR3aa: CAWAPGTYGYTF
j_gene: TRBJ2-1; v_gene: TRBV29-1; CDR3aa: CSVALGEGQFF
j_gene: TRBJ1-4; v_gene: TRBV6-5; CDR3aa: CASSFSIETSTNEKLFF
j_gene: TRBJ2-5; v_gene: TRBV12-3/TRBV12-4; CDR3aa: CASSEGLAETQYF
j_gene: TRBJ1-6; v_gene: TRBV20-1; CDR3aa: CSAREGLPQGAQSPLHF
j_gene: TRBJ2-3; v_gene: TRBV5-1; CDR3aa: CASREGTGGTDTQYF
j_gene: TRBJ1-1; v_gene: TRBV23-1; CDR3aa: CASSQSFADRANTEAFF
j_gene: TRBJ1-5; v_gene: TRBV20-1; CDR3aa: CSARPAQGVSNQPQHF
j_gene: TRBJ2-5; v_gene: TRBV18; CDR3aa: CASSRETMETQYF
j_gene: TRBJ2-5; v_gene: TRBV7-9; CDR3aa: CASGPGRRREETQYF
j_gene: TRBJ2-5; v_gene: TRBV5-5; CDR3aa: CASSGLAGIETQYF
j_gene: TRBJ1-2; v_gene: TRBV29-1; CDR3aa: CSVEDPQGYYGYTF
j_gene: TRBJ2-2; v_gene: TRBV4-2; CDR3aa: CASSQDGNTGELFF
j_gene: TRBJ1-1; v_gene: TRBV27; CDR3aa: CASSSGRGTEAFF
j_gene: TRBJ2-3; v_gene: TRBV28; CDR3aa: CASSLWGPSRGLTDTQYF
j_gene: TRBJ1-5; v_gene: TRBV13; CDR3aa: CASSLGRGNGQPQHF
j_gene: TRBJ1-2; v_gene: TRBV6-5; CDR3aa: CASREDSNYGYTF
j_gene: TRBJ2-1; v_gene: TRBV30; CDR3aa: CAWSVTGNEQFF
j_gene: TRBJ1-1; v_gene: TRBV2; CDR3aa: CARTRPPGNTEAFF